This TCR beta chain appears in the sequencing data of a study of cytotoxic CD8 clonotypes in ibrutinib-treated CLL. This clone was seen only a few times. Profiled with immunoSEQ multiplex PCR; TCRdb holds only in-frame clones, not every one. The table has around 52,000 clones, roughly 50% seen once. The CDR3 is 18 residues long. Germline V CDR1 and CDR2: MDHEN, SYDVKM. Trimming removed 4 bases at V and 0 bases at J, with 19 bases between. This chain connects TRBV28 to TRBJ2-1; D not certain. Here the sequenced sample was PBMCs, taken after 24 months of ibrutinib treatment. The sequence was obtained from a human donor with chronic lymphocytic leukemia. The CDR3 spells CASSYGHVPQFSYNEQFF. CDR3 coding DNA: TGTGCCAGCAGTTACGGCCACGTCCCACAATTCTCCTACAATGAGCAGTTCTTC.